This T cell receptor (beta chain) was documented in a study of identical twins. This clonotype was seen repeatedly, ten times or more. Its antigen is currently unknown. Healthy Caucasians were all of the donors. General study results and limits: Among monozygotic twins, out-of-frame TCR alpha sharing exceeded what models predicted.

Template switching added a universal primer binding site, and final cDNA carried unique molecular identifiers. TCRdb used MiXCR to reprocess the 5' RACE reads, holding one entry per CDR3 protein. Of about 100,000 distinct CDR3 sequences detected, 4.5% to 6.5% appear once; the ten largest clones hold approximately 12%. The sample consisted of memory T cells sorted from blood. The TCR was taken from a woman between 50 and 59 years old in good health.

The CDR3 DNA reads TGCGCCAGCAGCCAGGGGAAGAACACCGGGGAGCTGTTTTTT. Its protein is CASSQGKNTGELFF. This chain connects TRBV4-1 to TRBJ2-2; D call uncertain. Germline loops: CDR1 MGHRA, CDR2 YSYEKL. CDR3 size: 14 residues. Trimming shortened V by 3 bases and J by 1 base, and 6 bases separated the two germline ends.